The 24 T cell receptor beta chains reported below all come from one sample, sequenced in a study of neurological immune-mediated disorders. TCRdb re-called the 5' RACE reads with MiXCR, one entry per CDR3 protein. The repertoire has tens of thousands of distinct CDR3 sequences, about 9.5% of them found once; the top ten carry about 1.7%. Material: PBMCs. Receptors were obtained from a man aged 45-60 years in good health.

This clonotype was counted many times. The rearrangement links TRBV12-3 or TRBV12-4 to TRBJ2-1; D perhaps matches TRBD2 (5 bases). Trimming shortened V by 3 bases and J by 4 bases, and 10 bases separated the two germline ends. This CDR3 is 14 amino acids long. The CDR3 DNA sequence: TGTGCCAGCAGTTTGAGCGGCAAGTACAATGAGCAGTTCTTC. It specifies CASSLSGKYNEQFF.

J is TRBJ1-6 and V is TRBV11-1, with no clear D. Germline CDR1 is SGHAT and CDR2 is FQDESV (reference sequence). The CDR3 extends over 15 amino acids. V was clipped by 11 bases and J by 4 bases, with 18 bases between them. The CDR3 DNA is TGTGCCCCCTCTCCGGGGAGGGTATATAATTCACCCCTCCACTTT. Translating gives CAPSPGRVYNSPLHF.

The rearrangement uses TRBV20-1 and TRBJ2-7; D not certain. In germline, CDR1 is DFQATT, CDR2 SNEGSKA (reference sequence). The germline V and J ends were trimmed by 2 bases and 6 bases, with 17 bases remaining between them. The CDR3 covers 14 residues. CDR3 amino acids: CSARRPGGGVEQYF. The CDR3 nucleotides read TGCAGTGCTAGACGGCCGGGCGGCGGCGTCGAGCAGTACTTC.

Ten or more counts support this clonotype. The chain is built from TRBV10-3 and TRBJ2-7; 11 bases line up with TRBD1. CDR1 is ENHRY, CDR2 SYGVKD, per germline. V dropped 2 bases and J dropped 4; count of bases not matched to a gene: 7. The CDR3 contains 16 residues. CDR3 region: CAISEPEDRGQYEQYF. CDR3 nucleotide sequence: TGTGCCATCAGTGAGCCCGAGGACAGGGGGCAGTACGAGCAGTACTTC.

The chain joins TRBV5-1 to TRBJ2-7; 8 nucleotides align to TRBD2. In germline, CDR1 is SGHRS, CDR2 YFSETQ. The CDR3 has 17 residues. J lost 3 bases, V lost 4 bases, and 15 bases had no gene match. The CDR3 DNA sequence: TGCGCCAGCAGCCCTTCCCCCGGGAGGGGGTCGGGCTACGAGCAGTACTTC. It encodes CASSPSPGRGSGYEQYF.

This clonotype has at least ten counts. This chain uses TRBV4-2 with TRBJ1-3; D is uncertain. The V gene lost 0 bases and the J gene lost 8 bases, with 11 bases spanning the gap. The CDR3 sequence is 14 residues long. Germline CDR1 reads LGHNA; CDR2 reads YNFKEQ. The CDR3 nucleotides read TGTGCCAGCAGCCAAGATAGGAGGCCAGACACCATATATTTT. It is translated as CASSQDRRPDTIYF.

This clonotype has at least ten counts. This rearrangement joins TRBV7-2 to TRBJ2-2; 10 nucleotides line up with TRBD2. V lost 4 bases to trimming and J lost 1 base; unmatched junction nucleotides: 3. Germline V gene lookup returns CDR1 SGHTA and CDR2 FQGNSA. The CDR3 contains 16 residues. The CDR3 DNA sequence: TGTGCCAGCAGCTCGTCTAGCGGGAGGAACACCGGGGAGCTGTTTTTT. It codes for CASSSSSGRNTGELFF. The full variable domain, completed using reference TRBV7-2 and TRBJ2-2, is GAGVSQSPSNKVTEKGKDVELRCDPISGHTALYWYRQSLGQGLEFLIYFQGNSAPDKSGLPSDRFSAERTGGSVSTLTIQRTQQEDSAVYLCASSSSSGRNTGELFFGEGSRLTVL.

This clonotype was recorded a few times. A junction end diverges from the germline sequence, so it may reflect a read error. This chain joins TRBV7-2 and TRBJ1-2, with a weak D call TRBD1 (5 bases). CDR1 is SGHTA, CDR2 FQGNSA, per germline. The CDR3 length is 15 residues. The CDR3 DNA sequence: TGTGTCAGCAGCCCTGGGACCAGCGCTAACTATGGCTACACCTTC. Translated, it gives CVSSPGTSANYGYTF. The full variable domain, in which reference TRBV7-2 and TRBJ1-2 provide the parts outside the CDR3, is GAGVSQSPSNKVTEKGKDVELRCDPISGHTALYWYRQSLGQGLEFLIYFQGNSAPDKSGLPSDRFSAERTGGSVSTLTIQRTQQEDSAVYLCVSSPGTSANYGYTFGSGTRLTVV.

This clonotype was seen a handful of times. CDR3 in amino acids: CASSHGQRNSGNTIYF. The CDR3 region has the DNA TGCGCCAGCAGCCACGGCCAGAGAAACTCTGGAAACACCATATATTTT. J is TRBJ1-3 and V is TRBV5-1, with D hard to call. Germline-derived CDR1 and CDR2 are SGHRS and YFSETQ. The V end lost 4 bases, the J end lost 0 bases, and 14 bases lay between the germline ends. CDR3 length: 16 residues. Full variable domain (missing parts from reference TRBV5-1 and TRBJ1-3): KAGVTQTPRYLIKTRGQQVTLSCSPISGHRSVSWYQQTPGQGLQFLFEYFSETQRNKGNFPGRFSGRQFSNSRSEMNVSTLELGDSALYLCASSHGQRNSGNTIYFGEGSWLTVV.

There are many counts of this clonotype. This rearrangement joins TRBV6-6 to TRBJ2-5; weak D call: TRBD2 (5 bases). V shed 5 bases and J shed 1 base, with 8 bases lying between them. CDR3 length equals 13 residues. Looked up from germline, CDR1 is MNHNY and CDR2 is SVGAGI (reference sequence). The CDR3 DNA is TGTGCCAGCAGTCCCGGGATCCAAGAGACCCAGTACTTC. Its protein is CASSPGIQETQYF.

This clonotype was counted many times. The genes are TRBV19 and TRBJ1-2; 11 bases line up with TRBD1. This CDR3 has 14 residues. Germline values: CDR1 LNHDA, CDR2 SQIVND (reference sequence). V trimming: 5 bases; J trimming: 3 bases; junction bases outside the gene matches: 2. CDR3 region: CASSWGQGDYGYTF. CDR3 coding DNA: TGTGCCAGTAGTTGGGGACAGGGGGACTATGGCTACACCTTC.

In its sample, this clonotype was seen many times. This chain links TRBV5-5 with TRBJ2-7; TRBD2 might be the D (5 bases). The CDR3 spans 13 residues. V dropped 2 bases and J dropped 3 bases, with 9 bases sitting between them. Germline lookup yields CDR1 SGHKS and CDR2 YYEKEE (reference sequence). The DNA of the CDR3 is TGTGCCAGCAGCTTAGGACTGGTCTACGAGCAGTACTTC. This encodes CASSLGLVYEQYF.

This rearrangement joins TRBV2 to TRBJ2-7; 7 bases align to TRBD1. This CDR3 has 13 residues. Per the germline V gene, CDR1 is SNHLY and CDR2 is FYNNEI. The V gene end was trimmed by 4 bases and the J gene end by 5 bases; junction bases not matched to a gene: 5. DNA for the CDR3: TGTGCCAGCAGTGGGGTCAGGGGGAACGAGCAGTACTTC. Translated, it gives CASSGVRGNEQYF. Using reference TRBV2 and TRBJ2-7 for the parts outside the CDR3, the full variable domain is EPEVTQTPSHQVTQMGQEVILRCVPISNHLYFYWYRQILGQKVEFLVSFYNNEISEKSEIFDDQFSVERPDGSNFTLKIRSTKLEDSAMYFCASSGVRGNEQYFGPGTRLTVT.

This clonotype showed up many times. The chain joins TRBV5-1 to TRBJ2-7; 9 bases map to TRBD1. Germline assignment: CDR1 SGHRS and CDR2 YFSETQ. Germline trimming cut 3 bases from V and 2 bases from J; bases unmatched to any gene: 9. The length of the CDR3 is 16 residues. The CDR3 loop reads CASSSSAGTGPYEQYF. CDR3 sequence (DNA): TGCGCCAGCAGCTCATCGGCTGGGACAGGGCCCTACGAGCAGTACTTC.

This clonotype was found many times. The chain carries TRBV5-5 and TRBJ1-4; D is possibly TRBD1 (6 bases). V dropped 4 bases and J dropped 4 bases, with 14 bases sitting between them. The length of the CDR3 is 15 residues. CDR1 and CDR2 from the germline V gene are SGHKS and YYEKEE (reference sequence). The CDR3 DNA sequence: TGTGCCAGCAGCCATGGGACACCTTTTAATGAAAAACTGTTTTTT. This translates into CASSHGTPFNEKLFF.

This clonotype has only a few counts. The chain recombines TRBV6-1 with TRBJ2-3; TRBD1 or TRBD2 may be the D gene (6 bases each). With 0 bases removed from V and 2 bases from J, the gap between germline ends came to 15 bases. This CDR3 has 17 amino acids. From germline, CDR1 is MNHNS and CDR2 SASEGT. CDR3 in DNA: TGTGCCAGCAGTGAAGCAGCCGGGGGCCGTCTCACAGATACGCAGTATTTT. Its protein product is CASSEAAGGRLTDTQYF.

This clonotype was counted between two and nine times. This rearrangement joins TRBV5-1 to TRBJ2-2; TRBD2 aligns across 7 bases. V shed 0 bases, J shed 0 bases, and the junction held 5 bases outside the gene matches. The germline V gene has CDR1 SGHRS and CDR2 YFSETQ. The CDR3 has 17 residues. CDR3 region: CASSLAGLVANTGELFF. The CDR3 bases are TGCGCCAGCAGCTTGGCCGGACTAGTTGCGAACACCGGGGAGCTGTTTTTT.

This clonotype was seen repeatedly, ten times or more. The rearrangement uses TRBV10-1 and TRBJ2-5, with 8 bases lining up with TRBD1. V lost 3 bases, J lost 3 bases, and 6 bases stayed unmatched. Germline CDR1 WNHNN, CDR2 SYGVQD (reference sequence). The CDR3 length is 15 residues. The CDR3 coding sequence is TGCGCCAGCAGTGACGCGAGACAGGGGAAAGAGACCCAGTACTTC. Translated, it gives CASSDARQGKETQYF.

This clonotype was seen repeatedly, ten times or more. CDR3 loop: CASSLRDSNYGYTF. The CDR3 DNA reads as TGCGCCAGCAGCTTGAGGGACAGCAACTATGGCTACACCTTC. The chain employs TRBV5-1 and TRBJ1-2; TRBD1 matches 7 bases. CDR1 and CDR2 from the germline V gene are SGHRS and YFSETQ. J lost 2 bases, V lost 1 base, and 2 bases had no gene match. The CDR3 has 14 amino acids. Supplemented by reference TRBV5-1 and TRBJ1-2, the full variable domain reads KAGVTQTPRYLIKTRGQQVTLSCSPISGHRSVSWYQQTPGQGLQFLFEYFSETQRNKGNFPGRFSGRQFSNSRSEMNVSTLELGDSALYLCASSLRDSNYGYTFGSGTRLTVV.

There are many counts of this clonotype. The chain joins TRBV5-5 to TRBJ2-1, with a tentative D call TRBD2 (5 bases). The CDR3 extends over 14 amino acids. Germline V CDR1 and CDR2: SGHKS, YYEKEE (reference sequence). The germline V and J ends were trimmed by 0 bases and 4 bases, with 8 bases remaining between them. The CDR3 loop is CASSLGRGYNEQFF. In DNA, the CDR3 is TGTGCCAGCAGCTTGGGCCGCGGGTACAATGAGCAGTTCTTC.

This clonotype was observed at least ten times. The chain is built from TRBV7-2 and TRBJ2-7; D may be TRBD1 (6 bases). Trimming stripped 1 base from V and 4 bases from J, with 11 bases between. CDR1 SGHTA and CDR2 FQGNSA come from the germline V gene. The CDR3 covers 14 residues. CDR3: CASSLVRTEYEQYF. CDR3 nucleotides: TGTGCCAGCAGCTTAGTTCGGACAGAGTACGAGCAGTACTTC.

In this sample, this clonotype turned up many times. This chain links TRBV5-1 with TRBJ2-7, with D possibly matching TRBD1 (5 bases). Germline-derived CDR1 and CDR2 are SGHRS and YFSETQ. V gave up 0 bases and J gave up 7 bases, with 17 bases separating them. The CDR3 is 15 amino acids. The CDR3 region has the DNA TGCGCCAGCAGCTTGGATCTAACCAGGGCACGAGAGCAGTACTTC. Translated, it gives CASSLDLTRAREQYF. Full variable domain (outside the CDR3, taken from reference TRBV5-1 and TRBJ2-7): KAGVTQTPRYLIKTRGQQVTLSCSPISGHRSVSWYQQTPGQGLQFLFEYFSETQRNKGNFPGRFSGRQFSNSRSEMNVSTLELGDSALYLCASSLDLTRAREQYFGPGTRLTVT.

This clonotype occurred many times. The chain couples TRBV10-3 to TRBJ1-4; 7 bases map to TRBD1. Germline CDR1 reads ENHRY; CDR2 reads SYGVKD. The CDR3 runs 14 residues. Trimming took 0 bases from V and 8 from J; bases not matched to a gene: 3. The CDR3 DNA sequence: TGTGCCATCAGTGAGTCCGAACAGGGGGAAAAACTGTTTTTT. Translating gives CAISESEQGEKLFF.

This clonotype was counted only a few times. The genes are TRBV20-1 and TRBJ2-7, with D perhaps assigned TRBD1 or TRBD2 (6 bases each). Germline V gene lookup returns CDR1 DFQATT and CDR2 SNEGSKA (reference sequence). This CDR3 has 16 amino acids. V was cut by 3 bases and J by 2 bases, with 20 bases left in between. The CDR3 DNA is TGCAGTGCTAGGAAGGGGCCGGGGGCGCCGACCTACGAGCAGTACTTC. This translates into CSARKGPGAPTYEQYF.